These 13 T cell receptor beta chains came from one sample sequenced in a study of blood T cell repertoires in COVID-19. TCRdb's table, derived via immunoSEQ multiplex PCR, lists solely in-frame clones and lacks some. The sample lists under 450,000 clones, 81% occurring once. What was sequenced was peripheral blood. Receptors originate from a human donor with acute or convalescent COVID-19. The donor label of this sample is uncertain.

The chain links TRBV6-5 to TRBJ1-1; the D gene is possibly TRBD1 (5 bases). Deletions cut 0 bases from V and 5 bases from J, with 13 bases between. In germline, CDR1 is MNHEY, CDR2 SVGAGI. This CDR3 comprises 15 residues. This chain's CDR3 is CASSYSLGVWTEAFF. The CDR3 region has the DNA TGTGCCAGCAGTTACTCGTTAGGGGTGTGGACTGAAGCTTTCTTT.

V usage is TRBV3-1 (or the pseudogene TRBV3-2) and J usage is TRBJ2-7, with 13 nucleotides matching TRBD2. CDR1 is LGHDT, CDR2 YNNKEL, per germline (reference sequence). The CDR3 runs to 17 residues. Trimming cost V 4 bases and J 0 bases; bases outside gene matches: 6. CDR3 in DNA: TGTGCCAGCAGCCTAACTAGCGGGAGGGGGAGCTCCTACGAGCAGTACTTC. Translated, it gives CASSLTSGRGSSYEQYF.

This chain links TRBV20-1 with TRBJ1-6; no firm D call. The CDR3 spans 14 residues. Germline V gene lookup returns CDR1 DFQATT and CDR2 SNEGSKA (reference sequence). The V and J ends lost 3 bases and 6 bases respectively, with 12 bases between them. The CDR3, as DNA: TGCAGTGCTAGTCCCCGTCTCGGTAATTCACCCCTCCACTTT. Translation: CSASPRLGNSPLHF.

The CDR3 DNA reads as TGCAGCGGTGGACAGGGCGGAGGGGAGACCCAGTACTTC. Its protein product is CSGGQGGGETQYF. V is TRBV29-1 and J is TRBJ2-5, with 8 bases aligning to TRBD1. The length of the CDR3 is 13 residues. After removal of 7 bases from V and 5 bases from J, the junction contained 9 bases not matched to a gene. Germline loops: CDR1 SQVTM, CDR2 ANQGSEA.

This clone was found a few times. The J gene is TRBJ2-3, the V gene TRBV29-1; D is unresolved. CDR3 length: 13 amino acids. Between the trimmed V and J ends, which lost 7 bases and 2 bases, there was a span of 13 bases. CDR1 SQVTM and CDR2 ANQGSEA come from the germline V gene. The chain's CDR3 is CSARRGYTDTQYF. The CDR3 DNA follows: TGCAGCGCGAGACGCGGCTACACAGATACGCAGTATTTT.

The V gene is TRBV4-2, the J gene TRBJ2-1; TRBD2 is a possible D gene (5 bases). Germline V gives CDR1 LGHNA, CDR2 YNFKEQ. Trimming took off 0 bases at V and 1 base at J, with 25 bases between the two ends. CDR3 size: 21 residues. This chain's CDR3 is CASSQERAANQPWSSYNEQFF. The CDR3 DNA reads as TGTGCCAGCAGCCAAGAGAGAGCGGCAAACCAGCCCTGGAGTTCCTACAATGAGCAGTTCTTC.

The chain is built from TRBV5-1 and TRBJ2-1; 8 bases align to TRBD2. The germline V gene has CDR1 SGHRS and CDR2 YFSETQ. The CDR3 runs to 17 residues. Trimming removed 1 base from V and 1 base from J; junction bases left unmatched: 7. In DNA, the CDR3 is TGCGCCAGCAGCTTGTTGGGACTAGATGCTTCCTACAATGAGCAGTTCTTC. Translation: CASSLLGLDASYNEQFF.

This clone appeared a few times. V and J are TRBV12-3 or TRBV12-4 and TRBJ1-1; D uncertain. V lost 3 bases and J 4 bases, leaving 9 bases between the germline ends. The CDR3 has 13 amino acids. CDR3 coding DNA: TGTGCCAGCAGTTTCGCCGGTGGCACTGAAGCTTTCTTT. Its translation is CASSFAGGTEAFF.

This rearrangement joins TRBV7-9 to TRBJ1-5; 11 positions match TRBD1. Trimming took 2 bases from V and 5 from J; bases not matched to a gene: 2. This CDR3 comprises 15 residues. Germline V gene data show CDR1 as SEHNR and CDR2 as FQNEAQ (reference sequence). The CDR3: CASSLRGQGDQPQHF. The CDR3, as DNA: TGTGCCAGCAGCTTAAGGGGACAGGGGGATCAGCCCCAGCATTTT.

The CDR3 bases are TGCGCCAGCAGCCGTGGGACTAGCGGGTACGAGCAGTACTTC. Amino acid sequence: CASSRGTSGYEQYF. The J gene is TRBJ2-7, the V gene TRBV5-1, with TRBD2 matching over 12 bases. Trimming cost V 4 bases and J 4 bases; bases outside gene matches: 3. Germline loops: CDR1 SGHRS, CDR2 YFSETQ. The CDR3 has 14 residues.

This chain uses TRBV30 with TRBJ2-1, with TRBD2 matching over 10 bases. The junction had 7 bases not matched to a gene; V was cut back by 0 bases and J by 14 bases. From germline, CDR1 is GTSNPN and CDR2 SVGIG (reference sequence). This CDR3 region has 13 residues. Here the CDR3 DNA reads TGTGCCTGGAGTGTTGCTAGCGGGGGCAAAGAGTTCTTC. Protein product: CAWSVASGGKEFF.

The chain links TRBV3-1 (or the pseudogene TRBV3-2) to TRBJ1-1; D is perhaps TRBD1 (5 bases). Germline V gene data show CDR1 as LGHDT and CDR2 as YNNKEL (reference sequence). Trimming cost V 4 bases and J 7 bases, with 16 bases left between them. The CDR3 is made up of 14 amino acids. The CDR3 DNA sequence: TGTGCCAGCAGCCTCTCGACAGTACAGAATGAAGCTTTCTTT. Its translation: CASSLSTVQNEAFF.

This clone showed up just once. This rearrangement joins TRBV7-6 to TRBJ2-7; TRBD2 agrees at 8 bases. Germline trimming cut 4 bases from V and 7 bases from J; bases unmatched to any gene: 12. Germline V gene lookup returns CDR1 SGHVS and CDR2 FNYEAQ. CDR3 length equals 15 residues. The CDR3 here is CASSSVSRTSYEQYF. CDR3 DNA: TGTGCCAGCAGCTCCGTCTCCCGGACTAGCTATGAGCAGTACTTC.